These 23 T cell receptor beta chains originate from one sample sequenced in a study of blood T cell repertoires in COVID-19. Produced via immunoSEQ multiplex PCR; TCRdb's table is partial and in-frame only. Among about 140,000 clones listed, around 90% were seen once. Source material: peripheral blood. The receptors were gathered from a man aged 55 to 70 with active or convalescent COVID-19.

The chain is built from TRBV9 and TRBJ1-1; maybe TRBD1 (6 bases). Germline values: CDR1 SGDLS, CDR2 YYNGEE. The CDR3 covers 13 residues. V was shortened by 6 bases and J by 0 bases, with 9 bases between the two germline ends. CDR3 residues: CASTRGLNTEAFF. The CDR3 DNA follows: TGTGCCAGCACCAGGGGACTGAACACTGAAGCTTTCTTT.

The J gene is TRBJ1-2, the V gene TRBV7-2; D not resolved. Germline lookup yields CDR1 SGHTA and CDR2 FQGNSA. This CDR3 has 14 residues. The ends were cut back, 1 base at V and 2 bases at J, with 8 bases in the middle. The CDR3 is CASSLGPLNYGYTF. CDR3 sequence (DNA): TGTGCCAGCAGCTTAGGTCCCCTCAACTATGGCTACACCTTC.

The CDR3 sequence is CASSGLAWAFYEQYF. The CDR3 DNA follows: TGTGCCAGCAGTGGCCTAGCATGGGCCTTCTACGAGCAGTACTTC. The chain combines TRBV2 with TRBJ2-7; tentatively, D is TRBD2 (5 bases). Germline V lookup: CDR1 SNHLY, CDR2 FYNNEI. CDR3 size: 15 residues. Trimming shortened V by 4 bases and J by 3 bases, and 16 bases separated the two germline ends.

A note on this clone: Other DNA sequences in the same sample also yield this CDR3. The gene calls are TRBV30 and TRBJ1-3, with D possibly being TRBD1 (5 bases). Germline V lookup: CDR1 GTSNPN, CDR2 SVGIG (reference sequence). Trimming left V 2 bases short and J 0 bases short, with 11 bases between. The CDR3 consists of 15 residues. The CDR3 sequence: CAWSITGSSGNTIYF. In DNA form, the CDR3 reads TGTGCCTGGAGTATTACAGGCTCCTCTGGAAACACCATATATTTT.

Here the CDR3 DNA reads TGTGCCAGCAGCGTCCAGGGGGGCACAAGTCTCTACGAGCAGTACTTC. It translates to CASSVQGGTSLYEQYF. The V gene is TRBV28, the J gene TRBJ2-7, with D possibly being TRBD1 (7 bases). This CDR3 comprises 16 residues. In germline, CDR1 is MDHEN, CDR2 SYDVKM. V lost 6 bases and J lost 3, with 21 bases in between.

The rearrangement uses TRBV7-3 and TRBJ2-7, with unresolved D. This CDR3 has 14 amino acids. Germline V lookup: CDR1 SGHTA, CDR2 FQGTGA. V dropped 1 base and J dropped 6 bases, with 13 bases sitting between them. The CDR3 DNA reads TGTGCCAGCAGCTTAATTTACGGGTTTGGCGAGCAGTACTTC. It codes for CASSLIYGFGEQYF.

CDR3 sequence: CASSTGTGAGYTF. The CDR3 region has the DNA TGTGCCAGTAGTACAGGGACAGGGGCCGGCTACACCTTC. The V gene is TRBV19, the J gene TRBJ1-2, with TRBD1 matching 10 bases. Trimming at V came to 4 bases and at J to 8 bases, leaving 4 bases not matched to a gene. Germline loops: CDR1 LNHDA, CDR2 SQIVND (reference sequence). The CDR3 covers 13 residues.

CDR3 sequence (DNA): TGCGCCAGCAGCCAAGATTCAGGGACAGTGAGCAATCAGCCCCAGCATTTT. It yields the protein CASSQDSGTVSNQPQHF. The rearrangement joins TRBV4-1 to TRBJ1-5, with 7 bases identical to TRBD1. The V gene end was trimmed by 0 bases and the J gene end by 1 base; junction bases not matched to a gene: 6. This CDR3 comprises 17 residues. Germline V gives CDR1 MGHRA, CDR2 YSYEKL.

This chain links TRBV1 with TRBJ2-1; whether TRBD2, the table's D call, matches the DNA was not checked. TRBV1 is listed as a pseudogene. This CDR3 spans 15 amino acids. The CDR3 DNA is TGCACCAGCAGCCAAGCGGGAGGGCCCCACAATGAGCAGTTCTTC. It codes for CTSSQAGGPHNEQFF.

This rearrangement joins TRBV24-1 to TRBJ1-2, with 7 nucleotides matching TRBD1. Germline values: CDR1 KGHDR, CDR2 SFDVKD. This CDR3 comprises 16 residues. The V and J ends lost 7 bases and 0 bases, in that order; junction bases with no gene match: 10. Here the CDR3 reads CATSAGSGQPNYGYTF. The CDR3 bases are TGTGCCACCAGCGCCGGCTCGGGACAGCCTAACTATGGCTACACCTTC.

This clone was detected once. The chain couples TRBV6-4 to TRBJ2-2; TRBD1 matches 8 bases. V lost 8 bases, J lost 4 bases, and 12 bases stayed unmatched. The CDR3 runs 16 residues. The germline V gene has CDR1 MRHNA and CDR2 SNTAGT. The CDR3 DNA reads as TGTGCCAGCTCCACCGGGACAGGACTCATCACCGGGGAGCTGTTTTTT. It is translated as CASSTGTGLITGELFF.

As DNA, the CDR3 is TGTGCCAGCTCACCACCCACAGGGTTGACAGGGTTGCGCACCGGGGAGCTGTTTTTT. Its protein product is CASSPPTGLTGLRTGELFF. The rearrangement links TRBV18 to TRBJ2-2, with 7 bases fitting TRBD1. With 0 bases clipped from V and 4 bases from J, the junction kept 14 bases outside the gene matches. Per the germline V gene, CDR1 is KGHSH and CDR2 is LQKENI. The CDR3 is made up of 19 amino acids. Full variable domain (outside the CDR3, taken from reference TRBV18 and TRBJ2-2): NAGVMQNPRHLVRRRGQEARLRCSPMKGHSHVYWYRQLPEEGLKFMVYLQKENIIDESGMPKERFSAEFPKEGPSILRIQQVVRGDSAAYFCASSPPTGLTGLRTGELFFGEGSRLTVL.

The rearrangement uses TRBV7-9 and TRBJ2-7; maybe TRBD2 (7 bases). CDR3 length: 14 residues. In germline, CDR1 is SEHNR, CDR2 FQNEAQ (reference sequence). V lost 9 bases to trimming and J lost 3 bases, with 18 bases between them. The CDR3 region has the DNA TGTGCCAGTCGAATTGCGGGGGCGGACTACGAGCAGTACTTC. Translated, it gives CASRIAGADYEQYF.

This clone was observed a single time. The chain employs TRBV29-1 and TRBJ1-5; D may be TRBD1 (5 bases). V was pared by 4 bases and J by 3 bases, with 10 bases between. The CDR3 runs 13 residues. Looked up from germline, CDR1 is SQVTM and CDR2 is ANQGSEA. DNA for the CDR3: TGCAGCGTTGCCAGGGATAACAATCAGCCCCAGCATTTT. Its protein product is CSVARDNNQPQHF.

V usage is TRBV2 and J usage is TRBJ1-5; 7 bases align to TRBD1. CDR1 and CDR2 (germline): SNHLY, FYNNEI. This CDR3 comprises 14 residues. J gave up 7 bases and V 1 base, and 4 bases lay outside the gene matches. CDR3 nucleotides: TGTGCCAGCAGTGAAGACAGGGGTCGACAGCCCCAGCATTTT. Protein product: CASSEDRGRQPQHF.

CDR3 protein: CASSEEQANYGYTF. The CDR3, as DNA: TGTGCCAGCAGTGAAGAACAAGCTAACTATGGCTACACCTTC. The rearrangement uses TRBV6-1 and TRBJ1-2; D is unresolved. The CDR3 spans 14 residues. Germline-derived CDR1 and CDR2 are MNHNS and SASEGT. Trimming stripped 1 base from V and 0 bases from J, with 6 bases between.

J is TRBJ1-5 and V is TRBV19; tentative D call: TRBD1 (5 bases). V was shortened by 6 bases and J by 6 bases, with 12 bases between the two germline ends. Germline lookup yields CDR1 LNHDA and CDR2 SQIVND (reference sequence). The CDR3 consists of 13 residues. For the CDR3, the DNA is TGTGCCAGTAGCGATCAGGGTGGTCAGCCCCAGCATTTT. It translates to CASSDQGGQPQHF.

V usage is TRBV28 and J usage is TRBJ1-1, with TRBD1 matching 8 bases. V lost 2 bases, J lost 9 bases, and 11 bases stayed unmatched. This CDR3 region has 15 residues. In germline, CDR1 is MDHEN, CDR2 SYDVKM. CDR3 sequence (DNA): TGTGCCAGCAGTTTAAACCCCGGGACAGGTTACCAAGCTTTCTTT. This codes for CASSLNPGTGYQAFF.

The chain links TRBV19 to TRBJ1-1, with D uncertain. Germline loops: CDR1 LNHDA, CDR2 SQIVND (reference sequence). V was pared by 6 bases and J by 7 bases, with 15 bases between. There are 13 residues in the CDR3. CDR3 nucleotides: TGTGCCAGTAGGAGCGCCCCAAGGAGTGAAGCTTTCTTT. Translating it yields CASRSAPRSEAFF.

The chain employs TRBV6-5 and TRBJ1-1, with 8 bases aligning to TRBD1. The V gene's germline CDR1 is MNHEY and CDR2 SVGAGI. There are 13 residues in the CDR3. V was pared by 6 bases and J by 10 bases, with 10 bases of the junction left unmatched. The CDR3 sequence: CASRRPGGGGAFF. CDR3 in DNA: TGTGCCAGCAGGCGACCAGGGGGCGGAGGAGCTTTCTTT.

The chain uses TRBV15 and TRBJ1-4; 9 bases agree with TRBD1. J lost 5 bases, V lost 5 bases, and 9 bases had no gene match. Per germline, CDR1 LNHNV and CDR2 YYDKDF (reference sequence). The CDR3 length is 16 residues. The CDR3 is CATSARDRDRNEKLFF. CDR3 DNA: TGTGCCACCAGCGCCCGGGACAGGGATAGAAATGAAAAACTGTTTTTT.

The genes are TRBV28 and TRBJ2-7, with a tentative D call TRBD2 (5 bases). Germline lookup yields CDR1 MDHEN and CDR2 SYDVKM. The CDR3 is 14 residues long. V lost 9 bases and J 0 bases, leaving 15 bases between the germline ends. CDR3 bases: TGTGCCAGTAGACGAGGGCAAAGCTCCTACGAGCAGTACTTC. Its translation: CASRRGQSSYEQYF. The full variable domain, in which reference TRBV28 and TRBJ2-7 provide the parts outside the CDR3, is DVKVTQSSRYLVKRTGEKVFLECVQDMDHENMFWYRQDPGLGLRLIYFSYDVKMKEKGDIPEGYSVSREKKERFSLILESASTNQTSMYLCASRRGQSSYEQYFGPGTRLTVT.

The chain employs TRBV5-6 and TRBJ1-2, with D maybe TRBD1 (6 bases). Between the trimmed V and J ends, which lost 4 bases and 3 bases, there was a span of 16 bases. This CDR3 spans 15 amino acids. CDR1 is SGHDT, CDR2 YYEEEE, per germline. The CDR3 loop reads CASSMGVGAHYGYTF. CDR3 bases: TGTGCCAGCAGCATGGGGGTGGGGGCCCACTATGGCTACACCTTC.